A single sample gave rise to the 24 T cell receptor beta chains below, sequenced in a study of OX40 agonist ivuxolimab in advanced cancers. The repertoire was sequenced with immunoSEQ multiplex PCR; TCRdb's copy has only in-frame clones and lacks some. The sample contains about 79,000 clones, around 90% of which appear only once. The material was CD4+ or CD8+ T cells sorted from blood, obtained in a trial of the OX40 agonist ivuxolimab. All receptors derive from an adult with an advanced solid tumor such as melanoma, head and neck, liver or kidney cancer.

The rearrangement links TRBV9 to TRBJ1-2; TRBD1 matches at 7 bases. The CDR3 spans 14 residues. V dropped 6 bases and J dropped 4; count of bases not matched to a gene: 9. Per germline, CDR1 SGDLS and CDR2 YYNGEE. The CDR3 reads CASTTGEGIYGYTF. The CDR3 region has the DNA TGTGCCAGCACCACAGGGGAGGGTATCTATGGCTACACCTTC.

The V gene is TRBV6-1, the J gene TRBJ1-4; possibly TRBD1 for D (6 bases). This CDR3 comprises 14 residues. Deletions cut 5 bases from V and 7 bases from J, with 14 bases between. Germline CDR1 reads MNHNS; CDR2 reads SASEGT. The CDR3 is CASSHPGAGEKLFF. The CDR3 DNA is TGTGCCAGCAGTCACCCGGGGGCCGGTGAAAAACTGTTTTTT.

V and J are TRBV18 and TRBJ2-7; D could derive from TRBD1 or TRBD2 (5 bases each). The germline gives CDR1 KGHSH, CDR2 LQKENI. V was trimmed by 2 bases and J by 13 bases, leaving 18 bases between them. This CDR3 comprises 13 residues. DNA for the CDR3: TGTGCCAGCTCACCATCGGGGCAGTCGGGCCATTACTTC. Its translation: CASSPSGQSGHYF.

The rearrangement links TRBV4-1 to TRBJ1-2; D is perhaps TRBD1 (6 bases). The CDR3 spans 17 residues. Germline V gives CDR1 MGHRA, CDR2 YSYEKL. V lost 0 bases to trimming and J lost 4 bases, with 18 bases between them. The CDR3 DNA is TGCGCCAGCAGCCAAGATAAGTGGGCAGGGGTGGGCTATGGCTACACCTTC. It yields the protein CASSQDKWAGVGYGYTF.

This rearrangement joins TRBV19 to TRBJ2-2; a possible D gene is TRBD1 (6 bases). CDR3 length: 17 residues. V lost 3 bases and J 3 bases, leaving 17 bases between the germline ends. The germline CDR1 and CDR2 sequences are LNHDA and SQIVND (reference sequence). The CDR3 nucleotides read TGTGCCAGTAGTATTCCCAGGGGCCGGCGGTACACCGGGGAGCTGTTTTTT. This sequence encodes CASSIPRGRRYTGELFF.

The chain couples TRBV5-1 to TRBJ1-1, with D hard to call. This CDR3 is built from 15 residues. Deletions cut 6 bases from V and 0 bases from J, with 15 bases between. From germline, CDR1 is SGHRS and CDR2 YFSETQ. CDR3 in amino acids: CASMSNFEMNTEAFF. In nucleotides, the CDR3 is TGCGCCAGCATGTCGAACTTCGAGATGAACACTGAAGCTTTCTTT. Full variable domain (rest looked up from reference TRBV5-1 and TRBJ1-1): KAGVTQTPRYLIKTRGQQVTLSCSPISGHRSVSWYQQTPGQGLQFLFEYFSETQRNKGNFPGRFSGRQFSNSRSEMNVSTLELGDSALYLCASMSNFEMNTEAFFGQGTRLTVV.

The rearrangement uses TRBV7-9 and TRBJ2-5, with D possibly TRBD1 on 6 matching bases. The CDR3 is 13 residues long. The germline V gene encodes CDR1 SEHNR and CDR2 FQNEAQ (reference sequence). The V end lost 3 bases, the J end lost 7 bases, and 12 bases lay between the germline ends. The CDR3 coding sequence is TGTGCCAGCAGCTTCACCAGGGGAGCGACCCAGTACTTC. It yields the protein CASSFTRGATQYF.

The chain joins TRBV30 to TRBJ2-7, with TRBD1 matching 7 bases. CDR1 and CDR2 from the germline V gene are GTSNPN and SVGIG (reference sequence). J lost 11 bases, V lost 5 bases, and 12 bases had no gene match. CDR3 length: 12 amino acids. In DNA form, the CDR3 reads TGTGCCTGGCAACCCACAGGGGCGCAAAAGTACTTC. It codes for CAWQPTGAQKYF. The complete variable domain, with remaining parts taken from reference TRBV30 and TRBJ2-7, reads SQTIHQWPATLVQPVGSPLSLECTVEGTSNPNLYWYRQAAGRGLQLLFYSVGIGQISSEVPQNLSASRPQDRQFILSSKKLLLSDSGFYLCAWQPTGAQKYFGPGTRLTVT.

The J gene is TRBJ1-5, the V gene TRBV2, with 7 bases fitting TRBD1. Germline CDR1 reads SNHLY; CDR2 reads FYNNEI. This CDR3 spans 14 amino acids. J was trimmed by 4 bases and V by 5 bases; bases with no gene match: 5. In DNA, the CDR3 is TGTGCCAGCAGTTACGCAGGGGGAAATCAGCCCCAGCATTTT. The encoded protein is CASSYAGGNQPQHF.

The chain employs TRBV6-5 and TRBJ2-7; 8 bases map to TRBD1. The V and J ends lost 4 bases and 6 bases, in that order; junction bases with no gene match: 11. The germline CDR1 and CDR2 sequences are MNHEY and SVGAGI. This CDR3 is built from 15 residues. DNA of the CDR3: TGTGCCAGCAGTTTACAGAGGGACAGGCGTAGCGAGCAGTACTTC. Its protein is CASSLQRDRRSEQYF.

This clone was counted only a few times. CDR3: CASSEGTGSSYNSPLHF. The CDR3 nucleotides are TGTGCCAGCAGTGAGGGAACAGGGTCCTCCTATAATTCACCCCTCCACTTT. The chain has TRBV6-1 and TRBJ1-6; D might be TRBD1 (6 bases). The CDR3 covers 17 residues. Trimming left V 3 bases short and J 0 bases short, with 12 bases between. The germline gives CDR1 MNHNS, CDR2 SASEGT.

The genes are TRBV7-9 and TRBJ1-1, with D hard to call. Germline V gives CDR1 SEHNR, CDR2 FQNEAQ (reference sequence). Trimming cost V 5 bases and J 6 bases, with 13 bases left between them. The CDR3 loop spans 13 amino acids. The CDR3 DNA reads as TGTGCCAGCAGCCCTACGGGTGAGCCTGAAGCTTTCTTT. Translation: CASSPTGEPEAFF.

The table lists this clone with a few counts. The CDR3 nucleotides are TGTGCCAGCAGCTTGGACAGGGGGCGGGAAAAACTGTTTTTT. It encodes CASSLDRGREKLFF. The chain has TRBV11-2 and TRBJ1-4, with 11 bases that match TRBD1. Trimming took 3 bases from V and 8 from J; bases not matched to a gene: 2. The CDR3 is made up of 14 amino acids. Germline CDR1 SGHAT, CDR2 FQNNGV.

The chain recombines TRBV7-9 with TRBJ1-2, with 9 bases that match TRBD1. Trimming cost V 10 bases and J 3 bases; bases outside gene matches: 3. The length of the CDR3 is 12 residues. Germline V gene data show CDR1 as SEHNR and CDR2 as FQNEAQ (reference sequence). CDR3: CATGDRDYGYTF. DNA of the CDR3: TGTGCCACCGGGGACAGGGACTATGGCTACACCTTC.

The V and J genes are TRBV6-5 and TRBJ1-5; no clear D. The CDR3 totals 15 residues. CDR1 MNHEY and CDR2 SVGAGI come from the germline V gene. Trimming pared 6 bases from V and 1 base from J, leaving 13 bases between. CDR3 sequence: CASSPTYESNQPQHF. In DNA, the CDR3 is TGTGCCAGCAGCCCCACCTACGAGAGCAATCAGCCCCAGCATTTT.

With regard to this clone: The junction shows a germline mismatch at one end, possibly a read error. The J gene is TRBJ1-1, the V gene TRBV18; 10 bases align to TRBD1. CDR3 size: 15 residues. Germline CDR1 is KGHSH and CDR2 is LQKENI. The CDR3 is CASSLTGQGNAEAFF. The CDR3 nucleotides read TGTGCCAGCTCACTAACGGGACAGGGGAACGCTGAAGCTTTCTTT.

The chain uses TRBV18 and TRBJ2-7, with 9 positions matching TRBD2. The CDR3 has 16 amino acids. Trimming took 3 bases from V and 3 from J; bases not matched to a gene: 9. Germline V lookup: CDR1 KGHSH, CDR2 LQKENI. The CDR3: CASSPGVAGASYEQYF. CDR3 nucleotide sequence: TGTGCCAGCTCACCTGGGGTAGCGGGGGCCAGCTACGAGCAGTACTTC. Complete variable domain (other parts from reference TRBV18 and TRBJ2-7): NAGVMQNPRHLVRRRGQEARLRCSPMKGHSHVYWYRQLPEEGLKFMVYLQKENIIDESGMPKERFSAEFPKEGPSILRIQQVVRGDSAAYFCASSPGVAGASYEQYFGPGTRLTVT.

The rearrangement uses TRBV14 and TRBJ1-2; 7 bases match TRBD1. Losses at the gene ends were 0 bases for V and 5 bases for J; bases not matched to a gene: 6. The CDR3 length is 15 residues. Germline values: CDR1 SGHDN, CDR2 FVKESK. The CDR3 region has the DNA TGTGCCAGCAGCCAAGATGACAGGGTCTGGTATGGCTACACCTTC. Translating it yields CASSQDDRVWYGYTF. The complete variable domain, with remaining parts taken from reference TRBV14 and TRBJ1-2, reads EAGVTQFPSHSVIEKGQTVTLRCDPISGHDNLYWYRRVMGKEIKFLLHFVKESKQDESGMPNNRFLAERTGGTYSTLKVQPAELEDSGVYFCASSQDDRVWYGYTFGSGTRLTVV.

The rearrangement links TRBV19 to TRBJ2-3; TRBD1 matches 8 bases. The CDR3 loop spans 14 amino acids. The J segment lost 4 bases and the V segment lost 5 bases, leaving 5 bases of the junction unmatched. Germline assignment: CDR1 LNHDA and CDR2 SQIVND (reference sequence). Written as DNA, the CDR3 is TGTGCCAGTAGTGGGCAGGGGGCGGCAGATACGCAGTATTTT. Translating it yields CASSGQGAADTQYF.

V gene TRBV7-8 combines with J gene TRBJ1-3; D unresolved. The V end lost 1 base, the J end lost 0 bases, and 10 bases lay between the germline ends. The CDR3 totals 16 residues. Per the germline V gene, CDR1 is SGHVS and CDR2 is FQNEAQ. The CDR3 reads CASSLVASRSGNTIYF. Here the CDR3 DNA reads TGTGCCAGCAGCTTAGTTGCCAGCCGCTCTGGAAACACCATATATTTT.

V and J are TRBV9 and TRBJ1-6; TRBD1 agrees at 8 bases. Trimming took 7 bases from V and 6 from J; bases not matched to a gene: 6. Germline V gene data show CDR1 as SGDLS and CDR2 as YYNGEE. The CDR3 consists of 14 residues. The CDR3 is CASGEQGGNSPLHF. CDR3 bases: TGTGCCAGCGGGGAACAGGGGGGTAATTCACCCCTCCACTTT.

The chain combines TRBV10-1 with TRBJ1-6; D possibly corresponds to TRBD1 (5 bases). Per germline, CDR1 WNHNN and CDR2 SYGVQD (reference sequence). V was shortened by 0 bases and J by 9 bases, with 6 bases between the two germline ends. The CDR3 runs to 13 residues. The CDR3 spells CASSESGVSPLHF. The CDR3 nucleotides are TGCGCCAGCAGTGAGTCGGGGGTTTCACCCCTCCACTTT.

This sequence joins TRBV5-8 and TRBJ1-5; the match to TRBD1 covers 7 bases. The J segment lost 2 bases and the V segment lost 3 bases, leaving 11 bases of the junction unmatched. The CDR3 is 17 amino acids. Germline values: CDR1 SGHTS, CDR2 YDEGEE. This chain's CDR3 is CASSWGRQGSGNQPQHF. CDR3 nucleotides: TGTGCCAGCAGCTGGGGTAGACAGGGTAGCGGCAATCAGCCCCAGCATTTT.

This sequence joins TRBV18 and TRBJ2-7, with TRBD1 identical over 7 bases. This CDR3 spans 14 amino acids. V lost 6 bases, J lost 0 bases, and 5 bases stayed unmatched. From germline, CDR1 is KGHSH and CDR2 LQKENI. In nucleotides, the CDR3 is TGTGCCAGCTCGCCGGACAGGACCTCCTACGAGCAGTACTTC. It is translated as CASSPDRTSYEQYF.